A single sample gave rise to the 6 T cell receptor beta chains below, sequenced in a study of spatial heterogeneity in lung cancer (dated 2019 in TCRdb). General findings and caveats noted by the study authors: The number of expanded intratumoral alpha and beta TCRs correlated with the tumor nonsynonymous mutation count.

Library method: 5' RACE. Sequencing was performed on a NextSeq 500. Clones were called with MiXCR by TCRdb after fastp trimmed the public reads at Q25, and only in-frame beta chains were retained. Duplicate CDR3 protein sequences are folded into a single record with the most common DNA and genes. In all, the sample holds about 6,900 distinct CDR3 sequences, and 10% to 15% of those were seen once. The ten biggest clones cover 22% of the sample. Which antigens these TCRs recognize remains unknown. The label giving this sample's time point can be read as: sample taken at primary tumor resection. The sample was lung tumor tissue, taken at surgery. The receptors stem from a male donor with early-stage non-small cell lung cancer.

In its sample, this clonotype was seen many times. This beta chain was picked up by a library intended for alpha chains and is off target, so its count carries little meaning. The chain links TRBV28 to TRBJ2-3, with D perhaps TRBD2 (5 bases). CDR1 and CDR2 from the germline V gene are MDHEN and SYDVKM. With 7 bases removed from V and 2 bases from J, the gap between germline ends came to 13 bases. This CDR3 has 14 residues. The CDR3 is CASKGGLYTDTQYF. CDR3 in DNA: TGTGCCAGCAAAGGCGGGCTATACACAGATACGCAGTATTTT. Full variable domain (outside the CDR3, taken from reference TRBV28 and TRBJ2-3): DVKVTQSSRYLVKRTGEKVFLECVQDMDHENMFWYRQDPGLGLRLIYFSYDVKMKEKGDIPEGYSVSREKKERFSLILESASTNQTSMYLCASKGGLYTDTQYFGPGTRLTVL.

By frequency in the sample, this clonotype is medium-sized. Because this beta chain is a stray read in a library intended to capture alpha chains, its abundance should not be given much weight. The chain carries TRBV20-1 and TRBJ2-7; the match to TRBD1 covers 7 bases. J lost 1 base, V lost 7 bases, and 4 bases had no gene match. CDR1 and CDR2 (germline): DFQATT, SNEGSKA (reference sequence). This CDR3 comprises 12 residues. The CDR3 DNA reads TGCAGTGGATACAGGGGATCCTACGAGCAGTACTTC. Amino acids: CSGYRGSYEQYF.

About this clonotype itself: A library made for alpha chains picked up this beta chain off target, so its size means little. The chain joins TRBV27 to TRBJ2-7, with unresolved D. The V gene lost 5 bases and the J gene lost 1 base, with 15 bases spanning the gap. CDR1 is MNHEY, CDR2 SMNVEV, per germline (reference sequence). CDR3 length: 15 amino acids. DNA for the CDR3: TGTGCCAGCAGTCCAACCTATGAAAGATCCTACGAGCAGTACTTC. This encodes CASSPTYERSYEQYF.

Ten or more counts support this clonotype. This beta chain is off target for a library built for alpha chains, so its abundance means little. The chain carries TRBV6-5 and TRBJ2-3; D is undetermined. This CDR3 has 13 amino acids. Trimming shortened V by 0 bases and J by 6 bases, and 7 bases separated the two germline ends. Germline V lookup: CDR1 MNHEY, CDR2 SVGAGI. CDR3 in amino acids: CASSYSQADTQYF. The CDR3, as DNA: TGTGCCAGCAGTTACTCTCAGGCCGATACGCAGTATTTT.

This clonotype has a count of ten or more. Since it is a stray read in a library aimed at alpha chains, this beta chain has a size that is not meaningful. The chain is built from TRBV6-6 and TRBJ2-2; D may be TRBD1 (6 bases). Germline lookup yields CDR1 MNHNY and CDR2 SVGAGI (reference sequence). Trimming removed 0 bases at V and 6 bases at J, with 17 bases between. The CDR3 has 17 amino acids. In DNA form, the CDR3 reads TGTGCCAGCAGTTACTCGAGGTCAGGGGTGGATTCCGGGGAGCTGTTTTTT. Its translation is CASSYSRSGVDSGELFF.

In regard to this clonotype: With the library built for alpha chains, this beta chain is off target and its frequency is not meaningful. The V gene is TRBV12-3 or TRBV12-4, the J gene TRBJ1-5; weak D call: TRBD1 (5 bases). The CDR3 length is 15 residues. Trimming removed 7 bases from V and 0 bases from J, with 13 bases in between. The CDR3 protein is CASKRDLNSNQPQHF. For the CDR3, the DNA is TGTGCCAGCAAACGGGACCTCAATAGCAATCAGCCCCAGCATTTT.